This TCR beta chain was found in a study of blood T cell repertoires in COVID-19. About the study: From T cells, B-cell-depleted T cells, or PBMCs came the material, which was cDNA or gDNA.

Assignment of participants to cohorts was predicated upon participant-reported clinical history. Each recovered donor of Cohort 3 presented with two negative PCRs, clearance, or symptom resolution. V shed 1 base, J shed 3 bases, and the junction held 5 bases outside the gene matches. From germline, CDR1 is SEHNR and CDR2 FQNEAQ (reference sequence). The CDR3 spans 16 residues. Study processing details: By means of reference gene primer amplification, nucleated cell counts were estimated. The protocol was immunoSEQ multiplex PCR, while the TCRdb copy is restricted to in-frame clones and leaves out a portion. V and J calls and clone size are copied from that table; D and trimming were computed from the DNA. The profile shows about 300,000 clones, 80% to 90% of them singletons.

This chain joins TRBV7-9 and TRBJ2-3, with 9 bases that match TRBD1. The sequenced sample consisted of PBMCs or T cells enriched from blood (not recorded which). This TCR derives from a man aged 25 to 40 who had recovered from COVID-19. The DNA for the CDR3 is TGTGCCAGCAGCTTAGACCGGACAGGGGCGACAGATACGCAGTATTTT. Its translation is CASSLDRTGATDTQYF.